This T cell receptor beta chain comes out of a study of PD-1 blockade in classical Hodgkin lymphoma. Turning to the study itself: Nivolumab was given intravenously to patients at 3 mg/kg every 2 weeks. Study-wide findings and caveats: Whoever responded completely had baseline diversity much like that seen in newly diagnosed patients.

The CDR3 is 13 amino acids. Germline loops: CDR1 LNHDA, CDR2 SQIVND (reference sequence). V lost 6 bases, J lost 2 bases, and 8 bases lay in between. Regarding this clone: The antigen remains undetermined.

Profiled with immunoSEQ multiplex PCR; TCRdb holds only in-frame clones, not every one. This sample has 46,000 or so clones, with roughly 78% found just once. The time point here: cycle 4 day 1 (C4D1), after 6 weeks of nivolumab. In every patient, relapse followed autologous stem cell transplantation, while exposure to brentuximab vedotin differed. This rearrangement joins TRBV19 to TRBJ1-5, with D hard to call. Specimen: peripheral blood mononuclear cells (PBMCs), collected before the fourth cycle of nivolumab. The source is a human donor with classical Hodgkin lymphoma. CDR3 DNA sequence: TGTGCCAGTAGGGTGCACGGCAATCAGCCCCAGCATTTT. Amino acids: CASRVHGNQPQHF.